A single TCR beta chain is shown here with its context. Its target is not known. These data come from a study of CD8+ T cells in alopecia areata. Deletions cut 6 bases from V and 5 bases from J, with 17 bases between. The CDR3 consists of 14 residues. Germline CDR1 is MDHEN and CDR2 is SYDVKM. RNA extraction and reverse transcription yielded cDNA as sequencing template. Sequenced by immunoSEQ multiplex PCR; TCRdb stores in-frame clones only, minus some. Here the sample spans about 11,000 clones, 61% being singletons. Peripheral blood samples and lesional scalp punch biopsies were obtained from alopecia areata patients. Study observations and caveats: Higher clonality than in normal scalp was seen in lesional scalp, especially alopecia totalis/universalis. Scalp sample data also include resident alphabeta T cells from normal skin. Compared with mice, patients displayed less clear TCR sharing, possibly for HLA-related reasons.

The clonotype was recovered from a human donor with alopecia areata. The sample was skin. The V and J genes are TRBV28 and TRBJ2-7; the D is unclear. The DNA for the CDR3 is TGTGCCAGCAGCTTAGTCCGGCAAGGGAACGAGCAGTACTTC. This codes for CASSLVRQGNEQYF.